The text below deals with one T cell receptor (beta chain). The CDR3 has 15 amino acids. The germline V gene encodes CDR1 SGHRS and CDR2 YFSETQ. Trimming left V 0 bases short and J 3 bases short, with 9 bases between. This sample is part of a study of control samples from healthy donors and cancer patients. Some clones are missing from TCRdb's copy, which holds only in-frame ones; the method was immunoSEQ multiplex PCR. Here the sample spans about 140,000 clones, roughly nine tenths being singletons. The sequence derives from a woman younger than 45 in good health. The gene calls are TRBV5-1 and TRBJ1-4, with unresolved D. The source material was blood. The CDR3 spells CASSLEGISNEKLFF. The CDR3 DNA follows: TGCGCCAGCAGCTTGGAGGGTATATCTAATGAAAAACTGTTTTTT.